This T cell receptor beta chain was observed in a study of T cells after yellow fever vaccination. Study-wide results and caveats: Weaker overall, the secondary response nonetheless peaked faster (day 5 versus 15). A small share of clonotypes appeared in both CD4 and CD8 compartments. The booster response re-showed most primary clones: 96% CD4, 88% CD8.

Regarding this clonotype: Its antigen is currently unknown.

CDR1 and CDR2 from the germline V gene are DFQATT and SNEGSKA (reference sequence). The CDR3 totals 16 residues. The trim removed 0 bases at V and 8 bases at J, leaving 8 bases unmatched. 5'RACE template switching added a universal primer site and UMIs to TCR cDNA. MiXCR was run by TCRdb on the 5' RACE reads, yielding one entry per CDR3 protein. The sample has approximately 600,000 distinct CDR3 sequences; around 12% are singletons. Sample: PBMCs, taken on the day of the yellow fever booster vaccination. The receptor was isolated from a man between 25 and 39 years old who received the YFV17D yellow fever vaccine. J is TRBJ2-1 and V is TRBV20-1; 12 positions match TRBD2. The DNA for the CDR3 is TGCAGTGCTAGAGATCCGGCGACTAGCGGGAGTTATGAGCAGTTCTTC. As protein: CSARDPATSGSYEQFF.